These 3 T cell receptor beta chains originate from one sample sequenced in a study of cytomegalovirus exposure and HLA in healthy donors (dated by TCRdb to the late 2010s). The protocol used for the library was the immunoSEQ multiplex PCR assay. The clones in this table, taken by TCRdb from immuneACCESS, are in-frame only. Not every clone is retained; where verified, under half of the shortfall comes from an unresolved V gene, and the cause of the rest is unknown. The sample yields more than 250,000 clones; 86% were counted once. The biggest ten clones account for 0.7% to 0.85% of the sample. Sequenced material: PBMCs. Receptors were obtained from a woman aged 18-35 years in good health and CMV-seronegative.

This clone showed up just once. The rearrangement links TRBV7-8 to TRBJ1-2, with 7 bases matching TRBD1. CDR1 SGHVS and CDR2 FQNEAQ come from the germline V gene. This CDR3 contains 13 residues. Trimming at V came to 5 bases and at J to 7 bases, leaving 7 bases not matched to a gene. CDR3 nucleotide sequence: TGTGCCAGCAGCCAAACAGGGGATCGTGGCTACACCTTC. It translates to CASSQTGDRGYTF.

This sequence joins TRBV5-1 and TRBJ2-7; 11 nucleotides match TRBD2. The CDR3 loop spans 16 amino acids. The ends lost 0 bases at V and 6 bases at J; junction bases unmatched: 8. CDR1 is SGHRS and CDR2 is YFSETQ in the germline V gene. The CDR3 protein is CASSLGSGRVSGEQYF. The DNA of the CDR3 is TGCGCCAGCAGCTTGGGTAGCGGGAGGGTCTCTGGCGAGCAGTACTTC.

This clone has just one count. The V and J genes are TRBV29-1 and TRBJ1-2; 7 bases are a match to TRBD1. The trim removed 6 bases at V and 6 bases at J, leaving 10 bases unmatched. The CDR3 runs to 13 residues. The V gene's germline CDR1 is SQVTM and CDR2 ANQGSEA. The CDR3 coding sequence is TGCAGCGTATTAACAGGGGCGGTGGATGGCTACACCTTC. This translates into CSVLTGAVDGYTF.